A single sample gave rise to the 12 T cell receptor beta chains below, sequenced in a study of shared clonotypes between healthy human individuals. CD8 cells classed as naive were CD45RO-negative and positively selected for CCR7, excluding terminally differentiated effector memory CD45RA+ cells. Profiling relied on immunoSEQ multiplex PCR, and the TCRdb table lists in-frame clones only, not all of them. The sample comprises around 1.9 million clones, about 92% of which are singletons, and under 2% rests with the top ten. Material for sequencing was naive CD8+ T cells from PBMCs. The origin of the receptors is a young man in good health. Some clones in this sample may be carry-over from other donors' samples.

J is TRBJ2-7 and V is TRBV29-1, with 7 bases that match TRBD1. The germline V gene encodes CDR1 SQVTM and CDR2 ANQGSEA. With 8 bases clipped from V and 3 bases from J, the junction kept 7 bases outside the gene matches. This CDR3 has 12 amino acids. The CDR3 loop is CSPPGQYYEQYF. The CDR3 DNA is TGCAGCCCTCCGGGACAGTACTACGAGCAGTACTTC.

V is TRBV7-9 and J is TRBJ2-1; the D is unclear. This CDR3 region has 13 residues. The germline gives CDR1 SEHNR, CDR2 FQNEAQ (reference sequence). The V end lost 5 bases, the J end lost 5 bases, and 10 bases lay between the germline ends. CDR3 loop: CASSPKDHNEQFF. The CDR3, as DNA: TGTGCCAGCAGCCCTAAGGATCACAATGAGCAGTTCTTC.

The rearrangement links TRBV27 to TRBJ1-1; no clear D gene. Germline V CDR1 and CDR2: MNHEY, SMNVEV (reference sequence). This CDR3 is 14 amino acids long. V gave up 0 bases and J gave up 4 bases, with 9 bases separating them. The chain's CDR3 is CASSLSRLGTEAFF. In nucleotides, the CDR3 is TGTGCCAGCAGTTTATCTCGGTTGGGCACTGAAGCTTTCTTT.

This chain uses TRBV29-1 with TRBJ1-1; D gene ambiguous. Looked up from germline, CDR1 is SQVTM and CDR2 is ANQGSEA. Trimming took off 2 bases at V and 6 bases at J, with 7 bases between the two ends. The CDR3 extends over 11 amino acids. The CDR3 DNA follows: TGCAGCGTTGAACGTTCTGCTGAAGCTTTCTTT. Translation: CSVERSAEAFF.

This chain connects TRBV10-3 to TRBJ2-6; 11 nucleotides align to TRBD2. V trimming: 9 bases; J trimming: 0 bases; junction bases outside the gene matches: 7. The CDR3 is made up of 17 amino acids. From germline, CDR1 is ENHRY and CDR2 SYGVKD. DNA for the CDR3: TGTGCCATGGTTAGACTAGCGGGGAGCTCTGGGGCCAACGTCCTGACTTTC. It encodes CAMVRLAGSSGANVLTF.

This chain uses TRBV2 with TRBJ2-1; D is perhaps TRBD2 (5 bases). Looked up from germline, CDR1 is SNHLY and CDR2 is FYNNEI. The V end lost 6 bases, the J end lost 2 bases, and 17 bases lay between the germline ends. This CDR3 region has 16 residues. The CDR3 coding sequence is TGTGCCAGCAGCAAGCGGACTCGAGGAACCTACAATGAGCAGTTCTTC. Protein: CASSKRTRGTYNEQFF.

The chain uses TRBV4-1 and TRBJ1-3; maybe TRBD1 (5 bases). Looked up from germline, CDR1 is MGHRA and CDR2 is YSYEKL. Between the trimmed V and J ends, which lost 0 bases and 2 bases, there was a span of 11 bases. This CDR3 contains 16 residues. As DNA, the CDR3 is TGCGCCAGCAGCCAAGACAAGACAGAAACTGGAAACACCATATATTTT. Translating gives CASSQDKTETGNTIYF.

The rearrangement joins TRBV4-2 to TRBJ2-3; perhaps TRBD2 as D (6 bases). The CDR3 spans 19 residues. Germline CDR1 and CDR2: LGHNA and YNFKEQ. With 0 bases removed from V and 0 bases from J, the gap between germline ends came to 19 bases. For the CDR3, the DNA is TGTGCCAGCAGCCAAGATAGGAGAAGGGTTAGCGGAAGCACAGATACGCAGTATTTT. This sequence encodes CASSQDRRRVSGSTDTQYF.

The chain is built from TRBV5-1 and TRBJ2-5, with a tentative D call TRBD1 (5 bases). V lost 4 bases to trimming and J lost 1 base, with 17 bases between them. This CDR3 has 16 residues. Germline CDR1 is SGHRS and CDR2 is YFSETQ. CDR3 DNA: TGCGCCAGCAGCGAAAATTCAGGGAACCCCCAAGAGACCCAGTACTTC. Residues: CASSENSGNPQETQYF.

Notes on this clone: Other DNA sequences of this sample code for an identical CDR3. The chain uses TRBV19 and TRBJ2-7; no firm D call. There are 13 residues in the CDR3. CDR1 LNHDA and CDR2 SQIVND come from the germline V gene (reference sequence). With 3 bases removed from V and 3 bases from J, the gap between germline ends came to 9 bases. CDR3 sequence (DNA): TGTGCCAGTAGTATCGGGCCCAACTACGAGCAGTACTTC. As protein: CASSIGPNYEQYF.

The chain carries TRBV27 and TRBJ1-3; D is undetermined. V shed 3 bases and J shed 0 bases, with 9 bases lying between them. Germline CDR1 MNHEY, CDR2 SMNVEV (reference sequence). The CDR3 contains 15 residues. CDR3 in DNA: TGTGCCAGCAGTTTGATCCCATTCTCTGGAAACACCATATATTTT. As protein: CASSLIPFSGNTIYF.

The chain links TRBV10-3 to TRBJ1-1, with TRBD1 matching over 9 bases. In germline, CDR1 is ENHRY, CDR2 SYGVKD. V lost 3 bases and J lost 4; bases outside the gene matches: 9. The CDR3 length is 16 residues. The CDR3 spells CAISDTGGMMATEAFF. The CDR3 region has the DNA TGTGCCATCAGTGATACAGGGGGCATGATGGCCACTGAAGCTTTCTTT.